Listed below are T cell receptor beta chains from one sample, sequenced in a study of Ad26.COV2.S vaccination and SARS-CoV-2 variants. Only in-frame clones appear in the TCRdb table, and some are missing; sequencing was by immunoSEQ multiplex PCR. The sample yields about 680,000 clones, roughly nine tenths seen once. The specimen was peripheral blood, collected in a trial of Ad26.COV2.S vaccine versus placebo. These receptors were collected from a person between 18 and 60 years old who received the Ad26.COV2.S COVID-19 vaccine or a placebo. Both conserved end residues are part of each CDR3. A D gene is named only where the DNA matches it firmly. Clone size is not always given. Where it is, it says once, few, many or a class for expanded clones.

J,D,size,V,CDR3,DNA
TRBJ2-2,NA,NA,TRBV9,CASSKNTGELFF,TGTGCCAGCAGCAAGAACACCGGGGAGCTGTTTTTT
TRBJ1-2,NA,NA,TRBV5-6,CASSLVRNPSANYGYTF,TGTGCCAGCAGCTTGGTCAGGAACCCCTCTGCTAACTATGGCTACACCTTC
TRBJ2-7,TRBD2,NA,TRBV7-2,CASSLGGGRKAYEQYF,TGTGCCAGCAGCTTAGGGGGGGGACGGAAAGCATACGAGCAGTACTTC
TRBJ2-7,NA,NA,TRBV5-1,CASSLDARGLTYEQYF,TGCGCCAGCAGCTTGGATGCTCGCGGGCTCACCTACGAGCAGTACTTC
TRBJ2-7,NA,NA,TRBV7-3,CASSLNGGRVDEQYF,TGTGCCAGCAGCTTAAATGGGGGGAGAGTCGACGAGCAGTACTTC
TRBJ2-3,TRBD2,NA,TRBV3-1/TRBV3-2,CASSQEGSGFADTQYF,TGTGCCAGCAGCCAAGAGGGTAGCGGGTTCGCAGATACGCAGTATTTT
TRBJ1-6,TRBD1,NA,TRBV5-1,CASRRTGAILGNSPLHF,TGCGCCAGCAGACGGACAGGGGCGATTCTTGGTAATTCACCCCTCCACTTT
TRBJ1-2,NA,medium-sized,TRBV6-5,CASSYGAGNNYGYTF,TGTGCCAGCAGTTACGGGGCAGGGAATAACTATGGCTACACCTTC
TRBJ2-7,NA,NA,TRBV29-1,CSVEESYEQYF,TGCAGCGTTGAAGAGAGCTACGAGCAGTACTTC
TRBJ1-3,NA,once,TRBV25-1,CASSDRGNTIYF,TGTGCCAGCAGCGACAGAGGAAACACCATATATTTT
TRBJ2-5,TRBD1,NA,TRBV19,CASSQTGGVFSETQYF,TGTGCCAGTAGTCAAACAGGGGGCGTGTTTTCGGAGACCCAGTACTTC
TRBJ2-1,NA,NA,TRBV7-8,CASRRTSRGSEQFF,TGTGCCAGCAGGCGGACTAGCAGGGGGAGTGAGCAGTTCTTC
TRBJ1-1,TRBD1,NA,TRBV3-1/TRBV3-2,CASSPIDRGAEAFF,TGTGCCAGCAGCCCCATCGACAGGGGAGCTGAAGCTTTCTTT
TRBJ2-1,TRBD2,NA,TRBV15,CATSSPPRLAEQFF,TGTGCCACCAGCAGCCCTCCCCGACTAGCTGAGCAGTTCTTC
TRBJ2-7,NA,NA,TRBV7-9,CASSLAGGPAYEQYF,TGTGCCAGCAGCTTAGCGGGGGGGCCTGCCTACGAGCAGTACTTC
TRBJ1-2,TRBD1,few,TRBV19,CASRNRGRDYGYTF,TGTGCCAGTAGGAACAGGGGTCGTGACTATGGCTACACCTTC
TRBJ1-2,NA,NA,TRBV10-3,CAISESWDYGYTF,TGTGCCATCAGTGAGTCGTGGGACTATGGCTACACCTTC
TRBJ2-3,NA,NA,TRBV18,CASSPRLESTDTQYF,TGTGCCAGCTCACCAAGACTGGAGAGCACAGATACGCAGTATTTT
TRBJ1-2,NA,NA,TRBV2,CASRARQFGYTF,TGTGCCAGCAGGGCGAGACAGTTTGGCTACACCTTC
TRBJ1-1,TRBD1,NA,TRBV5-6,CASSPATGITEAFF,TGTGCCAGCAGCCCCGCGACAGGGATCACTGAAGCTTTCTTT
TRBJ1-6,NA,NA,TRBV7-9,CASGKGLSPLHF,TGTGCCAGCGGAAAAGGCCTTTCACCCCTCCACTTT
TRBJ1-6,TRBD1,NA,TRBV25-1,CASTPGQGNPPLHF,TGTGCCAGCACCCCCGGACAGGGGAATCCACCCCTCCACTTT
TRBJ2-1,NA,NA,TRBV3-1/TRBV3-2,CASSPPRYGNEQFF,TGTGCCAGCAGCCCGCCGAGGTACGGTAATGAGCAGTTCTTC
TRBJ1-2,NA,NA,TRBV3-1/TRBV3-2,CASSQEKGYTF,TGTGCCAGCAGCCAAGAAAAAGGCTACACCTTC
TRBJ1-5,NA,few,TRBV6-1,CASSVRSGGGNQPQHF,TGTGCCAGCAGTGTCCGAAGTGGGGGGGGCAATCAGCCCCAGCATTTT
TRBJ1-2,TRBD1,few,TRBV7-2,CASSLQGAGYGYTF,TGTGCCAGCAGCTTACAGGGGGCGGGCTATGGCTACACCTTC
TRBJ1-1,NA,NA,TRBV11-1,CASSLALWGTEAFF,TGTGCCAGCAGCTTAGCTTTGTGGGGCACTGAAGCTTTCTTT
TRBJ2-3,TRBD1,NA,TRBV25-1,CASRSMQGAGDTQYF,TGTGCCAGCAGGTCGATGCAGGGGGCAGGAGATACGCAGTATTTT
TRBJ1-5,NA,few,TRBV15,CATRQGNQPQHF,TGTGCCACCAGGCAGGGCAATCAGCCCCAGCATTTT
TRBJ2-7,TRBD1,NA,TRBV27,CASRGTGRYEQYF,TGTGCCAGCAGGGGGACAGGGCGCTACGAGCAGTACTTC
TRBJ1-4,TRBD1,NA,TRBV2,CASSTPPGTVATNEKLFF,TGTGCCAGCAGTACCCCCCCCGGGACAGTCGCAACTAATGAAAAACTGTTTTTT
TRBJ1-1,NA,NA,TRBV3-1/TRBV3-2,CASSQDGGAGTEAFF,TGTGCCAGCAGCCAAGATGGCGGGGCGGGGACTGAAGCTTTCTTT
TRBJ2-3,TRBD1,NA,TRBV6-2/TRBV6-3,CASSDRTGGTDTQYF,TGTGCCAGCAGCGATCGGACAGGGGGGACAGATACGCAGTATTTT
TRBJ1-3,NA,NA,TRBV5-4,CASSSPGSAGNTIYF,TGTGCCAGCAGCTCGCCTGGGAGTGCTGGAAACACCATATATTTT
TRBJ2-5,TRBD1,NA,TRBV7-3,CASSPASTGQETQYF,TGTGCCAGCAGCCCTGCCTCGACAGGGCAAGAGACCCAGTACTTC
TRBJ2-5,NA,NA,TRBV6-6,CASSPPGDLQETQYF,TGTGCCAGCAGTCCCCCGGGGGACCTACAAGAGACCCAGTACTTC
TRBJ2-1,NA,NA,TRBV7-2,CASSYGPSSYNEQFF,TGTGCCAGCAGCTACGGCCCCTCCTCCTACAATGAGCAGTTCTTC